This T cell receptor beta chain was sequenced for a study of radiotherapy plus CTLA-4 blockade in lung cancer. Study-level findings and limits: The study found tumor-derived TCR clones expanded in blood after radiotherapy plus ipilimumab.

Clones were sequenced by immunoSEQ multiplex PCR, and TCRdb holds only the in-frame ones, with some missing. The table shows about 80,000 clones, with around 76% occurring only once. Of note for this clone: The target antigen is unknown.

The germline V gene encodes CDR1 SGHAT and CDR2 FQNNGV. V gave up 1 base and J gave up 6 bases, with 14 bases separating them. The CDR3 is 15 amino acids. The chain is built from TRBV11-2 and TRBJ2-3, with D possibly being TRBD1 (6 bases). This receptor was obtained from a human donor with non-small cell lung cancer whose response to radiotherapy plus ipilimumab could not be evaluated. Some clones in this sample may be carry-over from other donors' samples. The sequences come from peripheral blood, collected from a patient treated with radiotherapy plus ipilimumab. CDR3 sequence reads: CASSLGGRGSDTQYF. The CDR3, as DNA: TGTGCCAGCAGCTTAGGGGGGCGAGGGTCGGATACGCAGTATTTT.